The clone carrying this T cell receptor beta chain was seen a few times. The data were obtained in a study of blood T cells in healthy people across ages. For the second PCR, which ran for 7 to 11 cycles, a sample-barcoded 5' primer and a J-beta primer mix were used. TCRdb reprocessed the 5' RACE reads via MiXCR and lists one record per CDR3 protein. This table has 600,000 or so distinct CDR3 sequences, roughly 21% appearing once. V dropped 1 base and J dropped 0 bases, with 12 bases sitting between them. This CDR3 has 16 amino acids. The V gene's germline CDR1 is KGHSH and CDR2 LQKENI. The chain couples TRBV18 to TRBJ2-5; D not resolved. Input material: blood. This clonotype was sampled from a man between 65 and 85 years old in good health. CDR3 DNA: TGTGCCAGCTCACCACTCACTTCTTCGTACCAAGAGACCCAGTACTTC. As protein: CASSPLTSSYQETQYF. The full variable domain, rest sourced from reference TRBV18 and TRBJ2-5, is NAGVMQNPRHLVRRRGQEARLRCSPMKGHSHVYWYRQLPEEGLKFMVYLQKENIIDESGMPKERFSAEFPKEGPSILRIQQVVRGDSAAYFCASSPLTSSYQETQYFGPGTRLLVL.